One and the same sample provided the 29 T cell receptor beta chains below, sequenced in a study of cytomegalovirus exposure and HLA in healthy donors. The PCR ran on 60 Vbeta and 13 Jbeta primers. Libraries were prepared by immunoSEQ multiplex PCR; TCRdb keeps only in-frame clonotypes and omits some of them. Of fewer than 200,000 clones listed, around four fifths are singletons. The sequenced material came from PBMCs. These receptors all stem from a young man in good health and CMV-seronegative.

The chain employs TRBV11-2 and TRBJ1-2, with TRBD1 identical over 7 bases. Per the germline V gene, CDR1 is SGHAT and CDR2 is FQNNGV. There are 15 residues in the CDR3. V lost 5 bases to trimming and J lost 1 base; unmatched junction nucleotides: 7. CDR3 region: CASSPGTENNYGYTF. The CDR3 bases are TGTGCCAGCAGCCCCGGGACAGAGAATAACTATGGCTACACCTTC.

The chain carries TRBV4-2 and TRBJ2-3; unclear D gene. CDR3 length: 15 amino acids. In germline, CDR1 is LGHNA, CDR2 YNFKEQ. The germline V and J ends were trimmed by 0 bases and 0 bases, with 7 bases remaining between them. The CDR3 is CASSQDLSSTDTQYF. CDR3 DNA: TGTGCCAGCAGCCAAGATTTGTCTAGCACAGATACGCAGTATTTT.

This clone has just one count. This sequence joins TRBV6-5 and TRBJ2-7; 8 bases align to TRBD1. The germline V gene encodes CDR1 MNHEY and CDR2 SVGAGI. The CDR3 has 15 residues. The ends lost 5 bases at V and 2 bases at J; junction bases unmatched: 8. For the CDR3, the DNA is TGTGCCAGCAGTCGCTGGACAGGGAAGCCCTACGAGCAGTACTTC. Its translation: CASSRWTGKPYEQYF.

The J gene is TRBJ2-7, the V gene TRBV4-3; 9 bases map to TRBD2. The germline V gene has CDR1 LGHNA and CDR2 YSLEER. This CDR3 region has 16 residues. The V segment lost 0 bases and the J segment 6 bases; nucleotides outside the gene matches: 9. The CDR3 sequence is CASSQDQAGGASEQYF. DNA for the CDR3: TGCGCCAGCAGCCAAGACCAAGCGGGGGGAGCTTCCGAGCAGTACTTC.

The chain carries TRBV4-1 and TRBJ1-2; D is ambiguous. CDR1 and CDR2 from the germline V gene are MGHRA and YSYEKL. CDR3 length: 13 amino acids. V shed 0 bases and J shed 6 bases, with 8 bases lying between them. CDR3 nucleotides: TGCGCCAGCAGCCAAGATCTAGCGAATGGCTACACCTTC. Translating it yields CASSQDLANGYTF.

The gene calls are TRBV4-3 and TRBJ1-1, with no clear D. Germline CDR1 is LGHNA and CDR2 is YSLEER. The CDR3 loop spans 14 amino acids. Trimming pared 4 bases from V and 5 bases from J, leaving 14 bases between. This chain's CDR3 is CASSLERVGTEAFF. CDR3 nucleotides: TGCGCCAGCAGCCTCGAGCGGGTTGGAACTGAAGCTTTCTTT.

To note about this clone: Compared with germline, one end of the junction differs, possibly owing to a read error. The chain joins TRBV5-6 to TRBJ1-5; tentatively, D is TRBD1 (5 bases). The CDR3 contains 14 residues. Germline CDR1 SGHDT, CDR2 YYEEEE. Written as DNA, the CDR3 is TGTGCCGGACGCGGAGGGAGGGGCAATCAGTCCCAGCATTTT. This encodes CAGRGGRGNQSQHF.

The rearrangement uses TRBV6-1 and TRBJ2-1, with D maybe TRBD2 (5 bases). The CDR3 is made up of 14 amino acids. The V end was cut by 4 bases, the J end by 1 base, with 8 bases between. CDR1 and CDR2 (germline): MNHNS, SASEGT. The CDR3 loop is CASSAGISYNEQFF. CDR3 nucleotides: TGTGCCAGCAGTGCGGGGATTTCCTACAATGAGCAGTTCTTC.

The chain recombines TRBV6-5 with TRBJ2-1; possible D gene TRBD2, 5 bases. CDR3 size: 14 residues. The germline V gene has CDR1 MNHEY and CDR2 SVGAGI. V was trimmed by 6 bases and J by 6 bases, leaving 15 bases between them. CDR3: CASSNGIRGNEQFF. Written as DNA, the CDR3 is TGTGCCAGCAGCAACGGGATCCGTGGCAATGAGCAGTTCTTC.

The rearrangement uses TRBV27 and TRBJ2-2; 7 bases match TRBD2. The J segment lost 8 bases and the V segment lost 2 bases, leaving 11 bases of the junction unmatched. The germline CDR1 and CDR2 sequences are MNHEY and SMNVEV (reference sequence). This CDR3 is built from 16 residues. The DNA of the CDR3 is TGTGCCAGCAGTTTAGCCCCTCTAGCGGTTAGGGGGGAGCTGTTTTTT. This gives the protein CASSLAPLAVRGELFF.

This chain connects TRBV5-4 to TRBJ1-5; D unclear. Germline V gene sequence: CDR1 SGHNT, CDR2 YYREEE (reference sequence). The CDR3 contains 13 residues. V was shortened by 0 bases and J by 6 bases, with 7 bases between the two germline ends. The chain's CDR3 is CASSLEGGQPQHF. The CDR3 bases are TGTGCCAGCAGCTTGGAAGGAGGTCAGCCCCAGCATTTT. Using reference TRBV5-4 and TRBJ1-5 for the parts outside the CDR3, the full variable domain is ETGVTQSPTHLIKTRGQQVTLRCSSQSGHNTVSWYQQALGQGPQFIFQYYREEENGRGNFPPRFSGLQFPNYSSELNVNALELDDSALYLCASSLEGGQPQHFGDGTRLSIL.

J is TRBJ1-2 and V is TRBV29-1; 10 nucleotides agree with TRBD1. The V gene end was trimmed by 4 bases and the J gene end by 6 bases; junction bases not matched to a gene: 5. This CDR3 is built from 13 residues. The germline V gene encodes CDR1 SQVTM and CDR2 ANQGSEA. CDR3: CSVVRDRGDGYTF. CDR3 DNA: TGCAGCGTTGTTCGGGACAGGGGTGATGGCTACACCTTC.

This chain joins TRBV12-5 and TRBJ2-7, with 8 bases identical to TRBD2. The ends lost 6 bases at V and 4 bases at J; junction bases unmatched: 17. CDR3 length equals 17 residues. CDR1 and CDR2 (germline): LGHNT, FRNRAP. This CDR3 is CASGHQGEDAGGYEQYF. The CDR3 DNA is TGTGCTAGTGGCCACCAAGGAGAGGATGCGGGAGGATACGAGCAGTACTTC.

V is TRBV2 and J is TRBJ2-7, with TRBD2 matching over 10 bases. The ends lost 5 bases at V and 4 bases at J; junction bases unmatched: 8. Germline loops: CDR1 SNHLY, CDR2 FYNNEI. The CDR3 has 15 amino acids. CDR3 DNA sequence: TGTGCCAGCAGTCGGGCTAGCGGGAGTATATACGAGCAGTACTTC. This encodes CASSRASGSIYEQYF.

This clone was observed a few times. The rearrangement links TRBV6-6 to TRBJ2-5; D perhaps matches TRBD2 (6 bases). V was cut by 2 bases and J by 5 bases, with 15 bases left in between. Germline loops: CDR1 MNHNY, CDR2 SVGAGI (reference sequence). This CDR3 has 15 residues. The DNA for the CDR3 is TGTGCCAGCAGTTACCCGAGGGGCGGGATTGAGACCCAGTACTTC. Its translation is CASSYPRGGIETQYF.

This clone was counted a few times. The chain carries TRBV7-2 and TRBJ2-5; D not certain. V dropped 6 bases and J dropped 2 bases, with 19 bases sitting between them. In germline, CDR1 is SGHTA, CDR2 FQGNSA. This CDR3 contains 16 residues. This CDR3 is CASRAPRGQKQETQYF. CDR3 nucleotide sequence: TGTGCCAGCAGAGCCCCCCGAGGCCAAAAACAAGAGACCCAGTACTTC.

The V gene is TRBV15, the J gene TRBJ1-6; possibly TRBD1 for D (6 bases). V was clipped by 0 bases and J by 10 bases, with 13 bases between them. Germline V gene lookup returns CDR1 LNHNV and CDR2 YYDKDF (reference sequence). The CDR3 runs to 15 residues. CDR3 in amino acids: CATSRDQQGGSPLHF. CDR3 DNA sequence: TGTGCCACCAGCAGAGATCAACAGGGCGGGTCACCCCTCCACTTT.

J is TRBJ2-7 and V is TRBV10-3; 7 bases are shared with TRBD1. This CDR3 has 12 amino acids. Germline V gene sequence: CDR1 ENHRY, CDR2 SYGVKD. V lost 10 bases and J lost 2; bases outside the gene matches: 5. The DNA of the CDR3 is TGTGCCACCACGGGACAGACCTACGAGCAGTACTTC. Translation: CATTGQTYEQYF.

The chain combines TRBV10-3 with TRBJ2-6; D gene unclear. Germline assignment: CDR1 ENHRY and CDR2 SYGVKD. This CDR3 has 12 amino acids. Trimming removed 9 bases at V and 4 bases at J, with 7 bases between. CDR3 residues: CAMSRGANVLTF. The CDR3 DNA reads as TGTGCCATGTCCCGGGGGGCCAACGTCCTGACTTTC.

The genes are TRBV5-1 and TRBJ2-1; TRBD2 is a possible D gene (6 bases). Germline V gene lookup returns CDR1 SGHRS and CDR2 YFSETQ. The CDR3 totals 14 residues. V was clipped by 3 bases and J by 0 bases, with 7 bases between them. The CDR3 protein is CASSYGSSYNEQFF. The CDR3 coding sequence is TGCGCCAGCAGCTACGGGAGCTCCTACAATGAGCAGTTCTTC.

For this clone: The junction differs from germline at one of its ends, possibly a read error. The chain has TRBV30 and TRBJ2-7; 11 bases agree with TRBD1. The germline V gene has CDR1 GTSNPN and CDR2 SVGIG (reference sequence). The CDR3 has 12 residues. CDR3: CAWKGTGGGFWF. CDR3 sequence (DNA): TGTGCCTGGAAAGGGACAGGGGGAGGTTTTTGGTTC.

This clone occurred a few times. The V and J genes are TRBV30 and TRBJ1-2; D is unresolved. The CDR3 extends over 14 amino acids. V gave up 5 bases and J gave up 2 bases, with 15 bases separating them. Germline CDR1 GTSNPN, CDR2 SVGIG (reference sequence). The CDR3 sequence: CAWARQTQNYGYTF. The CDR3 DNA reads as TGTGCCTGGGCAAGACAAACCCAAAACTATGGCTACACCTTC.

This chain connects TRBV6-6 to TRBJ2-5; 8 nucleotides agree with TRBD2. V gave up 6 bases and J gave up 1 base; unmatched junction bases: 4. CDR3 length equals 14 residues. Germline CDR1 and CDR2: MNHNY and SVGAGI (reference sequence). CDR3 region: CASRGLDAQETQYF. CDR3 DNA sequence: TGTGCCAGCAGGGGACTAGACGCCCAAGAGACCCAGTACTTC.

The chain joins TRBV2 to TRBJ2-7; possibly TRBD1 for D (7 bases). Trimming removed 4 bases at V and 3 bases at J, with 16 bases between. The germline V gene encodes CDR1 SNHLY and CDR2 FYNNEI. This CDR3 is built from 15 residues. The CDR3 region has the DNA TGTGCCAGCAGTGCTGGGCAGGGGGGATTCTACGAGCAGTACTTC. Protein: CASSAGQGGFYEQYF.

The chain couples TRBV7-2 to TRBJ2-7; 11 bases are shared with TRBD2. The CDR3 is made up of 15 amino acids. Losses at the gene ends were 4 bases for V and 2 bases for J; bases not matched to a gene: 4. The germline gives CDR1 SGHTA, CDR2 FQGNSA. CDR3 protein: CASSSSGGLPYEQYF. CDR3 nucleotide sequence: TGTGCCAGCAGCTCTAGCGGGGGGCTGCCCTACGAGCAGTACTTC.

The rearrangement links TRBV5-6 to TRBJ1-1; possible D gene TRBD1, 5 bases. Germline V lookup: CDR1 SGHDT, CDR2 YYEEEE. The CDR3 spans 14 residues. V shed 5 bases and J shed 3 bases, with 14 bases lying between them. In DNA form, the CDR3 reads TGTGCCAGCAGTTCCTCCGGACACGACACTGAAGCTTTCTTT. Protein: CASSSSGHDTEAFF.

The chain employs TRBV7-2 and TRBJ2-3; 9 bases are a match to TRBD2. This CDR3 has 15 amino acids. J was trimmed by 6 bases and V by 1 base; bases with no gene match: 5. The germline V gene encodes CDR1 SGHTA and CDR2 FQGNSA. The CDR3 spells CASSLVGGRGDTQYF. The CDR3 DNA is TGTGCCAGCAGCTTAGTTGGCGGGAGGGGTGATACGCAGTATTTT.

DNA for the CDR3: TGTGCCAGCAGCCCCTCGGGAGGAAACACCATATATTTT. Residues: CASSPSGGNTIYF. The chain employs TRBV9 and TRBJ1-3; D is ambiguous. The CDR3 has 13 residues. Germline values: CDR1 SGDLS, CDR2 YYNGEE. Trimming stripped 4 bases from V and 4 bases from J, with 9 bases between. Filled out from reference TRBV9 and TRBJ1-3, the complete variable domain reads DSGVTQTPKHLITATGQRVTLRCSPRSGDLSVYWYQQSLDQGLQFLIQYYNGEERAKGNILERFSAQQFPDLHSELNLSSLELGDSALYFCASSPSGGNTIYFGEGSWLTVV.

V and J are TRBV28 and TRBJ2-3; 7 bases are a match to TRBD1. Germline V lookup: CDR1 MDHEN, CDR2 SYDVKM. The CDR3 covers 15 residues. Losses at the gene ends were 4 bases for V and 5 bases for J; bases not matched to a gene: 9. CDR3 in DNA: TGTGCCAGCAGTTCCCCCACAGGGGTTGGAGATACGCAGTATTTT. Encoded protein: CASSSPTGVGDTQYF.